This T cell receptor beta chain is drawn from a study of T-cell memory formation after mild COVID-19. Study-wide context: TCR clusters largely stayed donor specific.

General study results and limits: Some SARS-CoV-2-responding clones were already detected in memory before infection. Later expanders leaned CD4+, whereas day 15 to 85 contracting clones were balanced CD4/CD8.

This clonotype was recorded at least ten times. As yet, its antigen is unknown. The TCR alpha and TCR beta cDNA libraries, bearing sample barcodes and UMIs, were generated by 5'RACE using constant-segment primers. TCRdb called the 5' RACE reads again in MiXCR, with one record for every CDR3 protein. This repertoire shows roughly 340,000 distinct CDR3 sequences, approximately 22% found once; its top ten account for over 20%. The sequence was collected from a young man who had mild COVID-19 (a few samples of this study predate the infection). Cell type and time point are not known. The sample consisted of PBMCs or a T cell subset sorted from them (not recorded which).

In nucleotides, the CDR3 is TGTGCCAGCAGCTTGGCGTCTACCCACACAGATACGCAGTATTTT. The encoded protein is CASSLASTHTDTQYF. The chain combines TRBV5-4 with TRBJ2-3, with D unresolved. The CDR3 extends over 15 amino acids. V was clipped by 0 bases and J by 2 bases, with 10 bases between them. CDR1 SGHNT and CDR2 YYREEE come from the germline V gene (reference sequence).